The 22 T cell receptor beta chains below come from one sample, sequenced in a study of T cells in Graves' hyperthyroidism and ophthalmopathy. From RNA transcripts, TCR beta CDR3 regions were amplified. With the HTBI primer set, the TCR CDR3 went through a first round of RT-PCR. MiXCR, applied by TCRdb to the multiplex PCR reads, yields one record per CDR3 protein. The data hold 350,000 to 400,000 distinct CDR3 sequences, with around 14% observed a single time. The sequenced material came from blood. The receptor set was obtained from a woman aged 60-75 years with Graves' hyperthyroidism.

This clonotype was found a few times. The CDR3 nucleotides are TGTGCCAGCAGTTTGACAGAAGATTGGAATTCACCCCTCCACTTT. Translating gives CASSLTEDWNSPLHF. This chain uses TRBV28 with TRBJ1-6, with D perhaps TRBD1 (5 bases). There are 15 residues in the CDR3. Germline V gene data show CDR1 as MDHEN and CDR2 as SYDVKM. Deletions cut 3 bases from V and 7 bases from J, with 13 bases between.

V and J are TRBV19 and TRBJ1-1, with a weak D call TRBD1 (5 bases). The CDR3 is 14 residues long. Germline-derived CDR1 and CDR2 are LNHDA and SQIVND (reference sequence). V was trimmed by 8 bases and J by 1 base, leaving 14 bases between them. Here the CDR3 DNA reads TGTGCCAGTTTCCCGGGACCGTGGAACACTGAAGCTTTCTTT. Translating gives CASFPGPWNTEAFF.

This clonotype was seen only a few times. The chain joins TRBV12-3 or TRBV12-4 to TRBJ2-5; D remains ambiguous. V dropped 0 bases and J dropped 13 bases, with 12 bases sitting between them. The CDR3 loop spans 12 amino acids. This CDR3 is CASSLALLFLYF. The CDR3 DNA sequence: TGTGCCAGCAGTTTAGCCCTTCTTTTTCTGTACTTC.

This clonotype was recorded many times. V usage is TRBV7-9 and J usage is TRBJ1-2, with D perhaps TRBD1 (5 bases). Trimming cost V 1 base and J 7 bases, with 16 bases left between them. This CDR3 comprises 15 residues. CDR1 is SEHNR and CDR2 is FQNEAQ in the germline V gene (reference sequence). CDR3 residues: CASSLGWSGIGGYTF. As DNA, the CDR3 is TGTGCCAGCAGCTTAGGTTGGTCAGGGATCGGTGGCTACACCTTC.

This clonotype was seen many times. This chain links TRBV2 with TRBJ1-5; possible D gene TRBD1, 5 bases. V was clipped by 5 bases and J by 6 bases, with 17 bases between them. CDR3 size: 15 residues. Germline CDR1 and CDR2: SNHLY and FYNNEI. In DNA form, the CDR3 reads TGTGCCAGCAGTCTCAGTGGACAAGCGGGTCAGCCCCAGCATTTT. Encoded protein: CASSLSGQAGQPQHF.

Details on this clonotype: This may come from a read error, since a much larger clone is one base off. The V gene is TRBV20-1, the J gene TRBJ2-3; TRBD2 might be the D (5 bases). This CDR3 has 14 amino acids. From germline, CDR1 is DFQATT and CDR2 SNEGSKA (reference sequence). The CDR3 region is CSARPTGSTDAQYF. The DNA of the CDR3 is TGCAGTGCTAGACCTACTGGGAGCACAGATGCGCAGTATTTT.

This clonotype has at least ten counts. J is TRBJ2-7 and V is TRBV5-1; tentatively, D is TRBD1 (5 bases). CDR3 length equals 14 residues. From germline, CDR1 is SGHRS and CDR2 YFSETQ. The germline V and J ends were trimmed by 4 bases and 0 bases, with 11 bases remaining between them. CDR3 region: CASSLTESSYEQYF. In nucleotides, the CDR3 is TGCGCCAGCAGCCTGACAGAAAGCTCCTACGAGCAGTACTTC. The whole variable domain, remainder taken from reference TRBV5-1 and TRBJ2-7, is KAGVTQTPRYLIKTRGQQVTLSCSPISGHRSVSWYQQTPGQGLQFLFEYFSETQRNKGNFPGRFSGRQFSNSRSEMNVSTLELGDSALYLCASSLTESSYEQYFGPGTRLTVT.

This clonotype was seen at least ten times. The V and J genes are TRBV7-9 and TRBJ1-2; a possible D gene is TRBD1 (6 bases). CDR1 and CDR2 (germline): SEHNR, FQNEAQ (reference sequence). V shed 5 bases and J shed 8 bases, with 15 bases lying between them. The CDR3 runs 13 residues. In nucleotides, the CDR3 is TGTGCCAGCAGCCCAAGACAGGTCCACGGCTACACCTTC. Translated, it gives CASSPRQVHGYTF.

The chain is built from TRBV5-6 and TRBJ1-4; no definite D call. Trimming shortened V by 2 bases and J by 6 bases, and 8 bases separated the two germline ends. Germline V gene lookup returns CDR1 SGHDT and CDR2 YYEEEE. This CDR3 contains 13 residues. Here the CDR3 reads CASSFGVDEKLFF. The CDR3 coding sequence is TGTGCCAGCAGCTTTGGCGTAGATGAAAAACTGTTTTTT. Looking up the rest from reference TRBV5-6 and TRBJ1-4 gives the full variable domain: DAGVTQSPTHLIKTRGQQVTLRCSPKSGHDTVSWYQQALGQGPQFIFQYYEEEERQRGNFPDRFSGHQFPNYSSELNVNALLLGDSALYLCASSFGVDEKLFFGSGTQLSVL.

A few counts support this clonotype. The chain is built from TRBV7-9 and TRBJ2-1; possibly TRBD2 for D (6 bases). This CDR3 is built from 13 residues. Trimming cost V 5 bases and J 6 bases, with 11 bases left between them. Germline assignment: CDR1 SEHNR and CDR2 FQNEAQ (reference sequence). CDR3 sequence: CASSRDFVNEQFF. The CDR3 DNA reads as TGTGCCAGCAGCCGGGACTTTGTCAATGAGCAGTTCTTC.

For this clonotype: This clone may be a read error of a much larger clone one base away. The chain combines TRBV7-9 with TRBJ1-1; no clear D. The CDR3 runs 12 residues. Germline CDR1 is SEHNR and CDR2 is FQNEAQ (reference sequence). The CDR3 nucleotides are TGTGCCAGCAGCAGGACGAACACTGAAGCTCTCTTT. This translates into CASSRTNTEALF. The full variable domain, in which reference TRBV7-9 and TRBJ1-1 provide the parts outside the CDR3, is DTGVSQNPRHKITKRGQNVTFRCDPISEHNRLYWYRQTLGQGPEFLTYFQNEAQLEKSRLLSDRFSAERPKGSFSTLEIQRTEQGDSAMYLCASSRTNTEALFGQGTRLTVV.

This clonotype occurred a few times. The rearrangement joins TRBV5-1 to TRBJ2-2; 7 bases map to TRBD2. Looked up from germline, CDR1 is SGHRS and CDR2 is YFSETQ. The CDR3 length is 16 residues. V was pared by 0 bases and J by 2 bases, with 4 bases of the junction left unmatched. In DNA, the CDR3 is TGCGCCAGCAGCTTGGTCCTAGCGGCAAACACCGGGGAGCTGTTTTTT. Protein sequence: CASSLVLAANTGELFF. Based on the CDR3 plus reference TRBV5-1 and TRBJ2-2, the full variable domain is KAGVTQTPRYLIKTRGQQVTLSCSPISGHRSVSWYQQTPGQGLQFLFEYFSETQRNKGNFPGRFSGRQFSNSRSEMNVSTLELGDSALYLCASSLVLAANTGELFFGEGSRLTVL.

This clonotype appeared many times. The genes are TRBV6-2 or TRBV6-3 and TRBJ2-7, with 7 bases fitting TRBD2. This CDR3 is 15 amino acids long. The V gene's germline CDR1 is MNHEY and CDR2 SVGEGT. After removal of 5 bases from V and 2 bases from J, the junction contained 9 bases not matched to a gene. The CDR3 region has the DNA TGTGCCAGCAGTCTTGAGCGGGACCCGACCTACGAGCAGTACTTC. This gives the protein CASSLERDPTYEQYF.

This clonotype was recorded at least ten times. The V gene is TRBV11-2, the J gene TRBJ1-2; D not resolved. The CDR3 sequence is 17 residues long. Trimming removed 7 bases from V and 1 base from J, with 22 bases in between. Germline-derived CDR1 and CDR2 are SGHAT and FQNNGV. The CDR3 DNA reads TGTGCCAGCACCCTAAGATCGACACCGACGGATAACTATGGCTACACCTTC. Amino acid sequence: CASTLRSTPTDNYGYTF. The full variable domain, its missing parts supplied by reference TRBV11-2 and TRBJ1-2, is EAGVAQSPRYKIIEKRQSVAFWCNPISGHATLYWYQQILGQGPKLLIQFQNNGVVDDSQLPKDRFSAERLKGVDSTLKIQPAKLEDSAVYLCASTLRSTPTDNYGYTFGSGTRLTVV.

This chain connects TRBV20-1 to TRBJ2-1, with D perhaps given as TRBD1 or TRBD2 (5 bases each). The germline CDR1 and CDR2 sequences are DFQATT and SNEGSKA (reference sequence). Trimming took off 0 bases at V and 3 bases at J, with 12 bases between the two ends. The CDR3 spans 15 residues. The CDR3, as DNA: TGCAGTGCTAGAGATCCCCGGGGCGGCTACAATGAGCAGTTCTTC. It translates to CSARDPRGGYNEQFF.

This clonotype has a count of ten or more. The rearrangement links TRBV24-1 to TRBJ2-7; D is ambiguous. CDR1 and CDR2 from the germline V gene are KGHDR and SFDVKD. The V end lost 3 bases, the J end lost 1 base, and 12 bases lay between the germline ends. This CDR3 is built from 15 residues. CDR3 amino acids: CATSDPSEPSYEQYF. DNA for the CDR3: TGTGCCACCAGTGATCCGTCGGAACCGTCCTACGAGCAGTACTTC.

V usage is TRBV27 and J usage is TRBJ1-6; D not resolved. From germline, CDR1 is MNHEY and CDR2 SMNVEV (reference sequence). CDR3 length: 14 residues. Trimming took off 2 bases at V and 9 bases at J, with 11 bases between the two ends. The CDR3 loop reads CASSLNPNRSPLHF. For the CDR3, the DNA is TGTGCCAGCAGTTTAAATCCTAATCGTTCACCCCTCCACTTT.

This clonotype was recorded a few times. The gene calls are TRBV20-1 and TRBJ1-6, with D perhaps matching TRBD1 (6 bases). The CDR3 sequence is 14 residues long. Germline V gene sequence: CDR1 DFQATT, CDR2 SNEGSKA (reference sequence). Trimming cost V 6 bases and J 9 bases, with 18 bases left between them. The CDR3 protein is CSAQKGGAGSPLHF. In DNA form, the CDR3 reads TGCAGTGCCCAAAAAGGGGGGGCAGGTTCACCCCTCCACTTT.

The chain joins TRBV5-1 to TRBJ2-4; D may correspond to TRBD1 or TRBD2 (5 bases each). V shed 3 bases and J shed 0 bases, with 19 bases lying between them. From germline, CDR1 is SGHRS and CDR2 YFSETQ. The CDR3 sequence is 18 residues long. CDR3 loop: CASSSKGGGALAKNIQYF. CDR3 nucleotide sequence: TGCGCCAGCAGCTCTAAAGGAGGTGGGGCTCTAGCCAAAAACATTCAGTACTTC.

This clonotype was detected many times. The chain is built from TRBV28 and TRBJ1-1; D not certain. V shed 6 bases and J shed 2 bases, with 10 bases lying between them. The CDR3 runs to 13 residues. CDR1 MDHEN and CDR2 SYDVKM come from the germline V gene. CDR3 amino acids: CASRQTLNTEAFF. For the CDR3, the DNA is TGTGCCAGCAGGCAGACCCTAAACACTGAAGCTTTCTTT.

This clonotype was seen ten or more times. The V gene is TRBV5-8, the J gene TRBJ2-3; no reliable D call. The CDR3 is 15 amino acids. CDR1 and CDR2 from the germline V gene are SGHTS and YDEGEE. Trimming took 4 bases from V and 0 from J, leaving 12 bases between them. In DNA, the CDR3 is TGTGCCAGCAGCCCCTACACTTCTAGCACAGATACGCAGTATTTT. It is translated as CASSPYTSSTDTQYF.

This clonotype appeared many times. The gene calls are TRBV15 and TRBJ1-2; a possible D gene is TRBD1 (6 bases). This CDR3 spans 19 amino acids. Germline-derived CDR1 and CDR2 are LNHNV and YYDKDF (reference sequence). V was shortened by 3 bases and J by 8 bases, with 31 bases between the two germline ends. The CDR3 coding sequence is TGTGCCACCAGCAGGGCGGGTCGCAGCCTCCAACAGGGTAACCGCGGCTACACCTTC. Its translation is CATSRAGRSLQQGNRGYTF.